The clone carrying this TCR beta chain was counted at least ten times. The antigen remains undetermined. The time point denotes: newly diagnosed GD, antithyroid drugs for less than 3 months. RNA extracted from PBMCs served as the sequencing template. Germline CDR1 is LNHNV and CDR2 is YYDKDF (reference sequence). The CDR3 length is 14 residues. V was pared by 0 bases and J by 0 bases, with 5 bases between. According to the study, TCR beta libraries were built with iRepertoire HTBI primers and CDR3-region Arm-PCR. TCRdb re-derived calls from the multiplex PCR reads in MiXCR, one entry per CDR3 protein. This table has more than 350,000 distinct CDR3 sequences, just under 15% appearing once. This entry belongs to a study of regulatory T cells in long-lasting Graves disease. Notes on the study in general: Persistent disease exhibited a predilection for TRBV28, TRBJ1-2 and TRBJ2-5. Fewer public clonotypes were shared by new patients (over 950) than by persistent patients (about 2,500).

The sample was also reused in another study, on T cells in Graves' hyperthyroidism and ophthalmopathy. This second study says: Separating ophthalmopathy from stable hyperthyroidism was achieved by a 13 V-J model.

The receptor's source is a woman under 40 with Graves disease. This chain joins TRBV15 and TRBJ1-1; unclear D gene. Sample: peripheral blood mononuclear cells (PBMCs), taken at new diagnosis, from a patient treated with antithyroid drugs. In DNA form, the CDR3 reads TGTGCCACCAGCAGAGATATACTGAACACTGAAGCTTTCTTT. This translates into CATSRDILNTEAFF.